This T cell receptor beta chain was profiled in a study of T cell repertoires in cytomegalovirus infection (dated by TCRdb to the late 2010s). Study-level background: Peptide stimulations targeted recently identified HLA-C-restricted CMV epitopes, whose presentation resists viral immunomodulation, together with well-studied HLA-B-restricted epitopes. Donor HLA type was relevant to the analysis, because carriage of CMV infection together with the matching HLA type was indicated by public TCR beta signatures. Overall study outcomes, separate from this receptor: In both this cohort and an independent cohort of over 350 donors, the cumulative frequency of public TCR beta family members distinguished carriers of CMV infection plus the relevant HLA type. The ex vivo response was dominated by HLA-C-restricted CMV-specific TCR beta clonotypes, which also provided the single most frequent clonotype in two of eight donors.

V is clipped by 4 bases and J by 4 bases, and the sequence between their germline boundaries is 16 bases long. Taken from cysteine to phenylalanine, the CDR3 has 15 residues. Here the CDR3 DNA is all that survives: 45 bases in frame from base 1. CDR1 and CDR2, per the germline V gene (reference sequence), are SGHNT and YYREEE. The treatment or condition tag for this specimen amounts to: in vitro stimulation with specific CMV peptide epitopes to enrich CMV-specific T cells. TCRdb shows the sequencer as Illumina HiSeq 1500. TCRdb applied fastp at Q25 and MiXCR to the public reads, then kept only in-frame beta chains. For every CDR3 protein sequence, its rows merge into one entry that carries the most common genes and DNA. The sample has fewer than 1,000,000 distinct CDR3 sequences on record, around 32% of them singletons. The ten largest clonotypes hold more than 12% of the sample. This clonotype has just a few counts. This receptor's antigen is unknown. Per-nucleotide qualities are absent, and no much larger clonotype sits a single base away.

The TCR comes from a human donor in good health (CMV status not recorded). Some clones in this sample may be carry-over from other donors' samples. Recombination connected TRBV5-4 to TRBJ2-3, with the D gene not confidently named. The input for sequencing was cultured CD8+ T cells from PBMCs, taken from culture after CMV antigen stimulation. The CDR3 amino acid sequence is: CASSTTGPSADTQYF. The nucleotide sequence reads as follows: TGTGCCAGCAGCACCACGGGCCCATCGGCAGATACGCAGTATTTT.